The following is a TCR beta chain sequence with its context. What it binds is unknown. The data originate from a study of cytomegalovirus exposure and HLA in healthy donors. Study-level points and caveats: A prior analysis recorded that most TCR beta V segments were productive about 87% or about 30% of the time.

J gave up 5 bases and V 5 bases, and 7 bases lay outside the gene matches. Germline V CDR1 and CDR2: SGHTA, FQGNSA. This CDR3 spans 14 amino acids. In the PCR, 60 Vbeta and 13 Jbeta primers were used. Libraries were prepared by immunoSEQ multiplex PCR; TCRdb keeps only in-frame clonotypes and omits some of them. The ten top clones account for roughly 0.74%, within a sample of some 200,000 clones. The chain combines TRBV7-2 with TRBJ2-5, with 8 bases that match TRBD1. This receptor was obtained from a boy younger than 18 in good health and CMV-seronegative. The sequenced sample was PBMCs. The CDR3 loop reads CASSVGQGTETQYF. Written as DNA, the CDR3 is TGTGCCAGCAGCGTCGGACAGGGAACGGAGACCCAGTACTTC.